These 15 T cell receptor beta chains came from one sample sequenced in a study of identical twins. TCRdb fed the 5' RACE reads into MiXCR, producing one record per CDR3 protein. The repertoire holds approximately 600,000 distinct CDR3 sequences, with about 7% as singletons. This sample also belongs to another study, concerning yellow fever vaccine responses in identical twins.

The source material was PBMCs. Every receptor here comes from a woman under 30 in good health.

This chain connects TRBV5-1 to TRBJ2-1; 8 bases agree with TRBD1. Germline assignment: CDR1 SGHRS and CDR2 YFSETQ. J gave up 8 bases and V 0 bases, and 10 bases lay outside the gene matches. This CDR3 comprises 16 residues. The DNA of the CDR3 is TGCGCCAGCAGCTTGGTAGCGGACAGGGTTTTGGATGAGCAGTTCTTC. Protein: CASSLVADRVLDEQFF. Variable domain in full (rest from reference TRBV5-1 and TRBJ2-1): KAGVTQTPRYLIKTRGQQVTLSCSPISGHRSVSWYQQTPGQGLQFLFEYFSETQRNKGNFPGRFSGRQFSNSRSEMNVSTLELGDSALYLCASSLVADRVLDEQFFGPGTRLTVL.

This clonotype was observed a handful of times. CDR3 in DNA: TGTGCCAGCAGTGAAGGGGGGGCTAGCGGGAGACGCGAGCAGTACTTC. Translation: CASSEGGASGRREQYF. V and J are TRBV25-1 and TRBJ2-7; 10 positions agree with TRBD2. Germline assignment: CDR1 MGHDK and CDR2 SYGVNS. This CDR3 spans 16 amino acids. Losses at the gene ends were 2 bases for V and 6 bases for J; bases not matched to a gene: 10.

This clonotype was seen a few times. CDR3 sequence: CASSPEGFGEYF. In DNA form, the CDR3 reads TGTGCCAGCAGTCCCGAGGGTTTTGGCGAGTATTTT. V usage is TRBV6-5 and J usage is TRBJ2-3, with D possibly TRBD2 on 5 matching bases. The CDR3 is 12 amino acids. CDR1 and CDR2 from the germline V gene are MNHEY and SVGAGI. Trimming took off 5 bases at V and 13 bases at J, with 16 bases between the two ends.

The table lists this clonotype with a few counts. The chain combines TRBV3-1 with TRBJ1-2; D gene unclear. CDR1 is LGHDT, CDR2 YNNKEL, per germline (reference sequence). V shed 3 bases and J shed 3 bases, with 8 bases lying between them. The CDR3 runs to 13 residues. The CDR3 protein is CASSQVQYYGYTF. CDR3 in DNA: TGTGCCAGCAGCCAGGTCCAGTACTATGGCTACACCTTC.

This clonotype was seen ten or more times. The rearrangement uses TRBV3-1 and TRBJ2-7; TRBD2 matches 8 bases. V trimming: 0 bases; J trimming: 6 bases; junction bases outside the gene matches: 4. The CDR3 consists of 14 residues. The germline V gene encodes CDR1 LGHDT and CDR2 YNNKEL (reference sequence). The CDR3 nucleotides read TGTGCCAGCAGCCAAGAATTAGCGGGAAGCGAGCAGTACTTC. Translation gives CASSQELAGSEQYF.

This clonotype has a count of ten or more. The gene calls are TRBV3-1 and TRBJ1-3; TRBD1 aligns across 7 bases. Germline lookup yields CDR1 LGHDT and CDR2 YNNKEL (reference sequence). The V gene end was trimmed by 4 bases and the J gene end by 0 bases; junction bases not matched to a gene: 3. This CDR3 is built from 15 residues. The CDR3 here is CASSRDSFSGNTIYF. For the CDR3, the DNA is TGTGCCAGCAGCCGGGACAGTTTCTCTGGAAACACCATATATTTT.

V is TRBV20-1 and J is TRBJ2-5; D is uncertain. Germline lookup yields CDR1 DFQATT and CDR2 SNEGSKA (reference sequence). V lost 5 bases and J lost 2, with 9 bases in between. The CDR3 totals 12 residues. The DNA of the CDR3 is TGCAGTGCTTTACTAAGGCAAGAGACCCAGTACTTC. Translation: CSALLRQETQYF.

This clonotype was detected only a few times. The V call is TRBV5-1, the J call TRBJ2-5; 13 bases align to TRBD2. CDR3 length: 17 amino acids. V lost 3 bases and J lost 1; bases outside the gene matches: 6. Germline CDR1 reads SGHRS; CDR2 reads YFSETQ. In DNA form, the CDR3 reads TGCGCCAGCAGCTGCTTGAGACTAGCGGGAGGCCAAGAGACCCAGTACTTC. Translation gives CASSCLRLAGGQETQYF.

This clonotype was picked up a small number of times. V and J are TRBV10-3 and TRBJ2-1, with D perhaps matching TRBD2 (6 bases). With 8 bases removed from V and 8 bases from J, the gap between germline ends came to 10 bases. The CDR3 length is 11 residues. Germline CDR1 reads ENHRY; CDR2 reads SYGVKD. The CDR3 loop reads CAIRREYEQFF. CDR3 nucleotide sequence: TGTGCCATCCGCCGGGAGTATGAGCAGTTCTTC.

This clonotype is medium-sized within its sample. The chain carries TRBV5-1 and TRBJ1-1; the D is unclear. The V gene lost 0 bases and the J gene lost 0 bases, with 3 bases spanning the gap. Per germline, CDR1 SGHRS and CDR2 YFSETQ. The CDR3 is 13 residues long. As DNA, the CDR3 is TGCGCCAGCAGCTTGGAAATGAACACTGAAGCTTTCTTT. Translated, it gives CASSLEMNTEAFF.

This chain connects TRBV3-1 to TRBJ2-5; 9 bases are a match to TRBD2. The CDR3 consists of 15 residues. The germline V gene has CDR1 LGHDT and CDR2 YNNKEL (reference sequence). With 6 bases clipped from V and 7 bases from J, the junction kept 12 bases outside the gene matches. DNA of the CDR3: TGTGCCAGCAGTCGGACTAGCGCGTCCCCGGGGACCCAGTACTTC. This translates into CASSRTSASPGTQYF.

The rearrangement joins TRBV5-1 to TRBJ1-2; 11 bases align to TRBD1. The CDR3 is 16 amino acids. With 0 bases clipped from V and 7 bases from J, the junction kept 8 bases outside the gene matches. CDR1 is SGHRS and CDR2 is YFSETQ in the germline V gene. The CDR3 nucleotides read TGCGCCAGCAGCTTGGTAGCCGGACAGGGGGCAGGTGGCTACACCTTC. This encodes CASSLVAGQGAGGYTF.

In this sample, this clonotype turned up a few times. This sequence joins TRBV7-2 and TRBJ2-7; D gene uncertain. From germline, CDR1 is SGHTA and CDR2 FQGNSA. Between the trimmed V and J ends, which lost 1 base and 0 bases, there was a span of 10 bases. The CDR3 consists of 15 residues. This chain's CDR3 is CASSLVVINSYEQYF. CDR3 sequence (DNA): TGTGCCAGCAGCTTAGTGGTGATTAACTCCTACGAGCAGTACTTC.

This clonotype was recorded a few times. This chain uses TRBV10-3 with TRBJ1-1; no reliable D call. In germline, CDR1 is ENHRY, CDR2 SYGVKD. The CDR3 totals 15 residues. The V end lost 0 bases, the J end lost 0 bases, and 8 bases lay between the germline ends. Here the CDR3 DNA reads TGTGCCATCAGTGAGTCACAGTTAATGAACACTGAAGCTTTCTTT. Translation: CAISESQLMNTEAFF.

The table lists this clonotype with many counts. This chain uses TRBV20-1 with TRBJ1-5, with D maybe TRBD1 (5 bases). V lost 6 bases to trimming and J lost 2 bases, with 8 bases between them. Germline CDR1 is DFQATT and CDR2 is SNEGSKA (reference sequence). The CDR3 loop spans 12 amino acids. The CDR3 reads CSAAGGNQPQHF. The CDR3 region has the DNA TGCAGTGCAGCGGGGGGCAATCAGCCCCAGCATTTT.